This T cell receptor (beta chain) was observed in a study of CD8 T cells in Susac syndrome. The CDR3 is 13 residues long. With 7 bases removed from V and 0 bases from J, the gap between germline ends came to 10 bases. The germline CDR1 and CDR2 sequences are SQVTM and ANQGSEA. An amount of RNA that ranged from about 0.45 to 1 ug was reverse transcribed with random hexamers. TCR beta CDR3 was amplified by immunoSEQ multiplex PCR. This amplification extended across 54 Vbeta and 13 Jbeta segments. MiXCR, run by TCRdb on the immunoSEQ multiplex PCR reads, gives a single entry per CDR3 protein. The data contain some 200,000 distinct CDR3 sequences, approximately 95% of them singletons.

This chain uses TRBV29-1 with TRBJ2-1; TRBD2 is a possible D gene (6 bases). This clonotype originated in a human donor with multiple sclerosis. Sequences were obtained from CD4+ T cells from PBMCs. Written as DNA, the CDR3 is TGCAGCGGCGAGCGGGTCTCCTACAATGAGCAGTTCTTC. It encodes CSGERVSYNEQFF.